This T cell receptor (beta chain) was retrieved from a study of CD8 T cells in ankylosing spondylitis. CDR3 length: 15 residues. Germline V lookup: CDR1 SEHNR, CDR2 FQNEAQ (reference sequence). Trimming shortened V by 6 bases and J by 2 bases, and 14 bases separated the two germline ends. MiXCR, applied by TCRdb to the 5' RACE reads, yields one record per CDR3 protein. Here the sample spans approximately 200,000 distinct CDR3 sequences, around 13% being singletons. This clonotype was obtained from a male donor with ankylosing spondylitis or in good health (not recorded which). Sequencing input: blood, either unsorted or a sorted T cell fraction (not recorded which). V gene TRBV7-9 combines with J gene TRBJ2-1, with D tentatively TRBD1 or TRBD2 (5 bases each). This chain's CDR3 is CASRTGTQTYNEQFF. Written as DNA, the CDR3 is TGTGCCAGCAGAACCGGGACGCAGACCTACAATGAGCAGTTCTTC.